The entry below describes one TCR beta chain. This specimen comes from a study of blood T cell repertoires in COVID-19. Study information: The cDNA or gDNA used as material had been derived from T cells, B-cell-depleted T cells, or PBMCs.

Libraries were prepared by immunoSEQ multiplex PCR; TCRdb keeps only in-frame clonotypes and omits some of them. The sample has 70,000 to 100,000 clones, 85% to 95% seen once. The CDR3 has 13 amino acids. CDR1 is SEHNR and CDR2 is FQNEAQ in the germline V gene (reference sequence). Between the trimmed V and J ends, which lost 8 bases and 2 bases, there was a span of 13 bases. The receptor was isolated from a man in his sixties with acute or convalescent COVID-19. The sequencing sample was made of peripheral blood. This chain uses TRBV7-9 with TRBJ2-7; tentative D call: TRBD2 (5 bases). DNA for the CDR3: TGTGCCAGCGAGGGTGGGATGACCTACGAGCAGTACTTC. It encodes CASEGGMTYEQYF.